Following are 23 T cell receptor beta chains from one sample sequenced in a study of blood T cell repertoires in COVID-19. This table comes from immunoSEQ multiplex PCR, and its TCRdb copy is limited to in-frame clones, with some not included. The table shows 14,000 to 15,000 clones, with more than 80% occurring only once. The sample comprised peripheral blood. Source of these receptors: a human donor in a cohort sampled during active COVID-19.

This clone was seen only a few times. The rearrangement joins TRBV7-9 to TRBJ1-2, with a weak D call TRBD1 (5 bases). Trimming removed 4 bases from V and 2 bases from J, with 8 bases in between. From germline, CDR1 is SEHNR and CDR2 FQNEAQ (reference sequence). The CDR3 spans 13 residues. In nucleotides, the CDR3 is TGTGCCAGCAGCTCGACAGTAAACTATGGCTACACCTTC. It translates to CASSSTVNYGYTF.

The rearrangement links TRBV28 to TRBJ2-1; 9 nucleotides match TRBD2. Trimming cost V 7 bases and J 6 bases; bases outside gene matches: 4. This CDR3 is 13 amino acids long. The germline gives CDR1 MDHEN, CDR2 SYDVKM. CDR3 coding DNA: TGTGCCAGCAAGGCGGGGGGGCGCAATGAGCAGTTCTTC. Protein product: CASKAGGRNEQFF.

The V and J genes are TRBV11-3 and TRBJ2-1; 8 positions match TRBD1. Trimming took 5 bases from V and 12 from J; bases not matched to a gene: 6. The CDR3 runs to 12 residues. In germline, CDR1 is SGHNT, CDR2 YENEEA. In DNA form, the CDR3 reads TGTGCCAGCAGCGCTGGACAGGGTGCGCAGTTCTTC. Protein: CASSAGQGAQFF.

CDR3 loop: CAWPPRDHSYNSPLHF. CDR3 bases: TGTGCCTGGCCACCCAGGGATCACTCCTATAATTCACCCCTCCACTTT. The V call is TRBV30, the J call TRBJ1-6; maybe TRBD1 (5 bases). The germline CDR1 and CDR2 sequences are GTSNPN and SVGIG (reference sequence). V was clipped by 5 bases and J by 0 bases, with 14 bases between them. The CDR3 loop spans 16 amino acids. Full variable domain (outside the CDR3, taken from reference TRBV30 and TRBJ1-6): SQTIHQWPATLVQPVGSPLSLECTVEGTSNPNLYWYRQAAGRGLQLLFYSVGIGQISSEVPQNLSASRPQDRQFILSSKKLLLSDSGFYLCAWPPRDHSYNSPLHFGNGTRLTVT.

The chain has TRBV7-9 and TRBJ1-5; D remains unclear. The CDR3 is 14 amino acids. V lost 4 bases and J lost 0, with 7 bases in between. CDR1 is SEHNR, CDR2 FQNEAQ, per germline (reference sequence). CDR3 sequence reads: CASSSPYSNQPQHF. In DNA form, the CDR3 reads TGTGCCAGCAGCTCACCCTATAGCAATCAGCCCCAGCATTTT.

About this clone itself: The junction and the germline gene differ at one end; a read error may be behind it. This specimen includes other DNA sequences encoding the same CDR3. The CDR3 loop is CASRKSGQETQYF. CDR3 coding DNA: TGTGCCAGCAGAAAGAGCGGCCAAGAAACCCAGTACTTC. The chain links TRBV9 to TRBJ2-5; possibly TRBD2 for D (5 bases). The CDR3 runs 13 residues. The germline gives CDR1 SGDLS, CDR2 YYNGEE.

The V call is TRBV19, the J call TRBJ2-7; 8 nucleotides agree with TRBD1. J was trimmed by 3 bases and V by 6 bases; bases with no gene match: 7. CDR3 length equals 14 residues. The germline gives CDR1 LNHDA, CDR2 SQIVND (reference sequence). The CDR3 DNA reads as TGTGCCAGTAGGCTAGGGACAGGAGACTACGAGCAGTACTTC. As protein: CASRLGTGDYEQYF.

The genes are TRBV6-6 and TRBJ1-5; D is uncertain. The CDR3 has 16 amino acids. From germline, CDR1 is MNHNY and CDR2 SVGAGI (reference sequence). V was cut by 4 bases and J by 6 bases, with 19 bases left in between. The CDR3 nucleotides are TGTGCCAGCAGTTCCGGTGGTGATATAGCGGTTCAGCCCCAGCATTTT. Protein: CASSSGGDIAVQPQHF.

In its sample, this clone was seen once. The V gene is TRBV11-2, the J gene TRBJ1-1; D gene uncertain. The CDR3 consists of 13 residues. V was pared by 2 bases and J by 1 base, with 5 bases between. Germline CDR1 and CDR2: SGHAT and FQNNGV. In nucleotides, the CDR3 is TGTGCCAGCAGCTTAAGAGAGAACACTGAAGCTTTCTTT. Its translation is CASSLRENTEAFF.

The chain couples TRBV6-5 to TRBJ1-1; D is undetermined. The CDR3 consists of 14 residues. Trimming stripped 7 bases from V and 1 base from J, with 13 bases between. The V gene's germline CDR1 is MNHEY and CDR2 SVGAGI. The CDR3 reads CASTPAPGNTEAFF. The DNA of the CDR3 is TGTGCCAGCACCCCCGCCCCGGGGAACACTGAAGCTTTCTTT.

This clone was seen just once. V gene TRBV18 combines with J gene TRBJ1-1, with TRBD1 matching over 9 bases. The CDR3 covers 15 residues. CDR1 and CDR2 from the germline V gene are KGHSH and LQKENI. V trimming: 5 bases; J trimming: 2 bases; junction bases outside the gene matches: 6. The CDR3 bases are TGTGCCAGCTCAGACAACAGGGGGCGCAACACTGAAGCTTTCTTT. Translated, it gives CASSDNRGRNTEAFF. Combining the CDR3 with reference TRBV18 and TRBJ1-1 gives the whole variable domain NAGVMQNPRHLVRRRGQEARLRCSPMKGHSHVYWYRQLPEEGLKFMVYLQKENIIDESGMPKERFSAEFPKEGPSILRIQQVVRGDSAAYFCASSDNRGRNTEAFFGQGTRLTVV.

This chain uses TRBV6-5 with TRBJ2-7; tentatively, D is TRBD1 (6 bases). Trimming left V 4 bases short and J 3 bases short, with 7 bases between. Germline values: CDR1 MNHEY, CDR2 SVGAGI. The CDR3 totals 12 residues. CDR3 sequence: CASSLDSYEQYF. The CDR3 DNA is TGTGCCAGCAGTTTGGACAGCTACGAGCAGTACTTC.

The chain links TRBV2 to TRBJ2-3, with 10 nucleotides matching TRBD2. Looked up from germline, CDR1 is SNHLY and CDR2 is FYNNEI. The V gene end was trimmed by 6 bases and the J gene end by 10 bases; junction bases not matched to a gene: 4. The CDR3 extends over 12 amino acids. CDR3 coding DNA: TGTGCCAGCAGGCCTACTAGCGGGGCGCAGTATTTT. This translates into CASRPTSGAQYF.

This clone occurred once. The chain joins TRBV12-3 or TRBV12-4 to TRBJ2-5, with D perhaps TRBD2 (5 bases). This CDR3 region has 13 residues. Trimming left V 3 bases short and J 4 bases short, with 9 bases between. The CDR3 sequence is CASSFSDRETQYF. CDR3 coding DNA: TGTGCCAGCAGTTTTAGCGATCGAGAGACCCAGTACTTC.

This chain links TRBV6-4 with TRBJ2-3; TRBD2 matches at 8 bases. Trimming removed 4 bases from V and 0 bases from J; junction bases left unmatched: 6. The CDR3 totals 16 residues. Germline CDR1 reads MRHNA; CDR2 reads SNTAGT. The DNA for the CDR3 is TGTGCCAGCAGTGGTATAGCGGGGCTTAGCACAGATACGCAGTATTTT. This sequence encodes CASSGIAGLSTDTQYF.

The CDR3 here is CASRYRDRGVYEQYF. CDR3 DNA sequence: TGTGCCAGCAGGTACCGGGACAGGGGGGTCTACGAGCAGTACTTC. The chain has TRBV6-5 and TRBJ2-7; TRBD1 matches at 11 bases. J gave up 3 bases and V 6 bases, and 7 bases lay outside the gene matches. The CDR3 contains 15 residues. Looked up from germline, CDR1 is MNHEY and CDR2 is SVGAGI.

The rearrangement joins TRBV14 to TRBJ1-1; D remains unclear. The germline CDR1 and CDR2 sequences are SGHDN and FVKESK. This CDR3 spans 15 amino acids. Trimming removed 2 bases at V and 1 base at J, with 11 bases between. In DNA, the CDR3 is TGTGCCAGCAGCCAATATCGGGTTTCGAACACTGAAGCTTTCTTT. Translating it yields CASSQYRVSNTEAFF.

The chain links TRBV27 to TRBJ2-5, with 8 bases matching TRBD1. The junction had 11 bases not matched to a gene; V was cut back by 6 bases and J by 5 bases. The CDR3 is made up of 15 amino acids. The germline CDR1 and CDR2 sequences are MNHEY and SMNVEV (reference sequence). CDR3 in amino acids: CASSLPGQGYETQYF. CDR3 coding DNA: TGTGCCAGCAGCCTTCCAGGACAGGGTTACGAGACCCAGTACTTC.

The V call is TRBV25-1, the J call TRBJ1-4; 9 bases align to TRBD1. Germline assignment: CDR1 MGHDK and CDR2 SYGVNS. The CDR3 is 15 amino acids. J gave up 5 bases and V 4 bases, and 5 bases lay outside the gene matches. CDR3 sequence: CASSATGTGNEKLFF. The CDR3 DNA reads as TGTGCCAGCAGTGCAACCGGGACAGGGAATGAAAAACTGTTTTTT.

Comments on this clone: An end of the junction differs from the germline gene, which may be a read error. J is TRBJ2-5 and V is TRBV7-7, with D possibly matching TRBD2 (5 bases). Germline values: CDR1 SSHAT, CDR2 FNYEAQ (reference sequence). This CDR3 is 14 amino acids long. The chain's CDR3 is CASSSNSPGETQYF. CDR3 in DNA: TGTGCTAGCAGCTCTAACTCTCCGGGGGAGACCCAGTACTTC.

This sequence joins TRBV3-1 (or the pseudogene TRBV3-2) and TRBJ2-5; TRBD2 matches 12 bases. V dropped 4 bases and J dropped 3; count of bases not matched to a gene: 6. CDR3 length: 16 amino acids. From germline, CDR1 is LGHDT and CDR2 YNNKEL (reference sequence). This chain's CDR3 is CASSLRTSGAKETQYF. CDR3 DNA sequence: TGTGCCAGCAGCCTAAGGACTAGCGGGGCTAAAGAGACCCAGTACTTC.

CDR3 nucleotides: TGTGCCAGCAGCAAAGATGCGGGTTCTTGTTCTGGGGCCAACGTCCTGACTTTC. Its protein is CASSKDAGSCSGANVLTF. V gene TRBV21-1 combines with J gene TRBJ2-6; the DNA was not used to check the table's D call, TRBD2. TRBV21-1 constitutes a pseudogene. The CDR3 loop spans 18 amino acids.

The V gene is TRBV3-1 (or the pseudogene TRBV3-2), the J gene TRBJ1-2; 8 nucleotides line up with TRBD1. Per the germline V gene, CDR1 is LGHDT and CDR2 is YNNKEL (reference sequence). V gave up 5 bases and J gave up 3 bases; unmatched junction bases: 11. The CDR3 length is 16 residues. The CDR3 nucleotides are TGTGCCAGCAGCAAATCCGGGACAGGTACATACTATGGCTACACCTTC. Its protein product is CASSKSGTGTYYGYTF.